The 16 T cell receptor beta chains reported below all come from one sample, sequenced in a study of CD8+ T cells in alopecia areata. Extracted RNA was reverse transcribed into cDNA, the sequencing template. Sequenced by immunoSEQ multiplex PCR; TCRdb stores in-frame clones only, minus some. Among under 300,000 clones, around three fifths were seen once, and the ten largest hold 0.93%. The sample's treatment: oral pan-JAK inhibitor, 5-10 mg twice daily. The sequences come from CD4+ T cells sorted from blood, collected at week 52, from a patient treated with tofacitinib. These receptor sequences come from a human donor with alopecia areata.

The chain joins TRBV2 to TRBJ1-1; D is uncertain. Trimming removed 7 bases from V and 1 base from J, with 10 bases in between. Germline V lookup: CDR1 SNHLY, CDR2 FYNNEI. This CDR3 comprises 13 residues. CDR3 DNA: TGTGCCAGCATCGGACTACCGAACACTGAAGCTTTCTTT. It specifies CASIGLPNTEAFF. Based on the CDR3 plus reference TRBV2 and TRBJ1-1, the full variable domain is EPEVTQTPSHQVTQMGQEVILRCVPISNHLYFYWYRQILGQKVEFLVSFYNNEISEKSEIFDDQFSVERPDGSNFTLKIRSTKLEDSAMYFCASIGLPNTEAFFGQGTRLTVV.

This clone was counted a few times. This chain joins TRBV29-1 and TRBJ1-1, with no clear D. The CDR3 length is 15 residues. The V and J ends lost 4 bases and 0 bases respectively, with 15 bases between them. In germline, CDR1 is SQVTM, CDR2 ANQGSEA. The CDR3 DNA reads TGCAGCGTTGGGCATCATTTGATCATGAACACTGAAGCTTTCTTT. Translation: CSVGHHLIMNTEAFF. Variable domain in full (rest from reference TRBV29-1 and TRBJ1-1): SAVISQKPSRDICQRGTSLTIQCQVDSQVTMMFWYRQQPGQSLTLIATANQGSEATYESGFVIDKFPISRPNLTFSTLTVSNMSPEDSSIYLCSVGHHLIMNTEAFFGQGTRLTVV.

The chain joins TRBV27 to TRBJ2-6, with 8 nucleotides matching TRBD1. Germline V gene lookup returns CDR1 MNHEY and CDR2 SMNVEV (reference sequence). V shed 1 base and J 2 bases; nucleotides not matched to a gene: 4. This CDR3 has 17 amino acids. CDR3: CASSLWGTGAGANVLTF. The CDR3 DNA is TGTGCCAGCAGTTTATGGGGGACAGGCGCTGGGGCCAACGTCCTGACTTTC.

This clone was seen just once. The V call is TRBV9, the J call TRBJ2-5, with a weak D call TRBD2 (6 bases). The germline CDR1 and CDR2 sequences are SGDLS and YYNGEE. V shed 5 bases and J shed 2 bases, with 10 bases lying between them. The CDR3 extends over 13 amino acids. In DNA form, the CDR3 reads TGTGCCAGCAGTAGGGAGGTTCAAGAGACCCAGTACTTC. It specifies CASSREVQETQYF.

The chain couples TRBV25-1 to TRBJ2-4; 8 bases fit TRBD1. J gave up 2 bases and V 2 bases, and 11 bases lay outside the gene matches. The germline V gene encodes CDR1 MGHDK and CDR2 SYGVNS. The CDR3 is made up of 18 amino acids. CDR3 in DNA: TGTGCCAGCAGTGAAAACCAGGGGGCCCGTAATCCCAAAAACATTCAGTACTTC. Translation gives CASSENQGARNPKNIQYF. Variable domain in full (rest from reference TRBV25-1 and TRBJ2-4): EADIYQTPRYLVIGTGKKITLECSQTMGHDKMYWYQQDPGMELHLIHYSYGVNSTEKGDLSSESTVSRIRTEHFPLTLESARPSHTSQYLCASSENQGARNPKNIQYFGAGTRLSVL.

The chain carries TRBV13 and TRBJ2-1, with a tentative D call TRBD1 (5 bases). V dropped 0 bases and J dropped 0 bases, with 9 bases sitting between them. This CDR3 region has 16 residues. The V gene's germline CDR1 is PRHDT and CDR2 FYEKMQ (reference sequence). The CDR3 spells CASSLGQVYSYNEQFF. The CDR3 nucleotides are TGTGCCAGCAGCTTAGGACAGGTTTACTCCTACAATGAGCAGTTCTTC.

J is TRBJ1-5 and V is TRBV7-8, with 8 bases lining up with TRBD1. Germline loops: CDR1 SGHVS, CDR2 FQNEAQ. The length of the CDR3 is 19 residues. V was clipped by 1 base and J by 6 bases; unmatched bases: 17. The CDR3 bases are TGTGCCAGCAGCTTAGGGCAGGGGGCGCGTACACGTGGCCGTCAGCCCCAGCATTTT. Encoded protein: CASSLGQGARTRGRQPQHF.

This clone was recorded a few times. J is TRBJ1-2 and V is TRBV30; 7 bases are shared with TRBD1. Germline V gene lookup returns CDR1 GTSNPN and CDR2 SVGIG (reference sequence). The CDR3 totals 12 residues. J lost 4 bases, V lost 3 bases, and 2 bases had no gene match. The CDR3 nucleotides are TGTGCCTGGAGACAGGGGACCTATGGCTACACCTTC. Amino acids: CAWRQGTYGYTF.

The chain carries TRBV20-1 and TRBJ1-1, with D unresolved. CDR1 is DFQATT, CDR2 SNEGSKA, per germline (reference sequence). With 0 bases removed from V and 6 bases from J, the gap between germline ends came to 5 bases. The CDR3 has 11 residues. The CDR3 protein is CSARETPEAFF. The CDR3 region has the DNA TGCAGTGCTAGAGAAACCCCTGAAGCTTTCTTT.

The chain recombines TRBV13 with TRBJ1-2; D uncertain. The V gene's germline CDR1 is PRHDT and CDR2 FYEKMQ (reference sequence). Deletions cut 4 bases from V and 6 bases from J, with 9 bases between. This CDR3 comprises 12 residues. The chain's CDR3 is CASSSTQNGYTF. In nucleotides, the CDR3 is TGTGCCAGCAGCTCGACGCAGAATGGCTACACCTTC.

The genes are TRBV5-1 and TRBJ2-5, with D unresolved. The CDR3 loop spans 14 amino acids. Trimming shortened V by 0 bases and J by 5 bases, and 11 bases separated the two germline ends. CDR1 is SGHRS, CDR2 YFSETQ, per germline. The CDR3 DNA follows: TGCGCCAGCAGCTTGGGGGCCGCCAGGGAGACCCAGTACTTC. Translating gives CASSLGAARETQYF.

This clone was seen more than once but under ten times. The chain carries TRBV6-5 and TRBJ2-1; tentatively, D is TRBD2 (6 bases). The CDR3 runs 15 residues. Trimming shortened V by 6 bases and J by 0 bases, and 12 bases separated the two germline ends. Germline V gene sequence: CDR1 MNHEY, CDR2 SVGAGI. CDR3 DNA: TGTGCCAGCAGGTCGGGGGACCTCTCCTACAATGAGCAGTTCTTC. Protein product: CASRSGDLSYNEQFF.

CDR3 nucleotide sequence: TGTGCCAGCAGTTTGTCTGGGGCCAACGTCCTGACTTTC. This gives the protein CASSLSGANVLTF. This sequence joins TRBV27 and TRBJ2-6; D unresolved. V was cut by 3 bases and J by 1 base, with 1 base left in between. Germline lookup yields CDR1 MNHEY and CDR2 SMNVEV (reference sequence). The CDR3 runs to 13 residues.

This rearrangement joins TRBV5-1 to TRBJ1-1; D possibly corresponds to TRBD1 (6 bases). The germline gives CDR1 SGHRS, CDR2 YFSETQ. Trimming took 0 bases from V and 0 from J, leaving 18 bases between them. This CDR3 region has 18 residues. The CDR3 protein is CASSLGGTLFNMNTEAFF. The DNA of the CDR3 is TGCGCCAGCAGCTTGGGGGGGACACTATTTAACATGAACACTGAAGCTTTCTTT.

This chain links TRBV7-9 with TRBJ2-7; 10 positions agree with TRBD2. Losses at the gene ends were 5 bases for V and 6 bases for J; bases not matched to a gene: 7. The V gene's germline CDR1 is SEHNR and CDR2 FQNEAQ (reference sequence). The CDR3 is made up of 14 amino acids. CDR3 coding DNA: TGTGCCAGCAGCCAACATAGCGGGGGGTTCGAGCAGTACTTC. Protein product: CASSQHSGGFEQYF.

The CDR3 spells CASSFDRDGANVLTF. CDR3 sequence (DNA): TGTGCCAGCAGCTTTGACAGGGACGGGGCCAACGTCCTGACTTTC. The V gene is TRBV7-3, the J gene TRBJ2-6; 7 bases align to TRBD1. The germline CDR1 and CDR2 sequences are SGHTA and FQGTGA. Trimming at V came to 3 bases and at J to 4 bases, leaving 3 bases not matched to a gene. This CDR3 has 15 residues.